The entry below gives a single T cell receptor (beta chain) sequence along with its context. This clone appeared a single time. The antigen it binds to is not known. Base qualities are missing; no much larger clone stands one base away. The sample belongs to a study of blood T cell repertoires in COVID-19 (TCRdb year 2020). Some background on the complete study: Collaborator samples came from the United States, Italy and Spain and covered acute and convalescent phases of COVID-19. The samples were drawn from the first 160 participants of the ongoing ImmuneRACE study and from 950 to 1,500 subjects provided by 6 global collaborators. Deeply sampled blood TCRbeta repertoires from subjects exposed to, actively infected with, or recovered from COVID-19 were included in the dataset. Where HLA class I and class II types were available, the types were taken from metadata supplied by the sample provider, not from assay-based typing. Nearly every sample came with metadata listing a de-identified subject ID, COVID-19 status, age in years and sex. The prospective study material was composed of cDNA or gDNA derived from T cells, B-cell-depleted T cells, or PBMCs. The repertoires were released in a freely available public database intended as a resource for research on the immune response to SARS-CoV-2.

The immunoSEQ Assay, a bias-controlled multiplex PCR, was used to amplify TCRbeta CDR3 regions from genomic DNA. The authors processed their data as follows. The number of nucleated cells in each sample was estimated by amplification of reference gene primers within the assay. To quantify the absolute abundance of each unique TCRbeta CDR3 rearrangement, sequence reads were collapsed and filtered. For each sample, productive Simpson clonality was calculated by taking the square root of Simpson's diversity index across productive rearrangements. The table was pulled from immuneACCESS by TCRdb, which kept in-frame rearrangements only. Such tables lose some clones; where checked, under half of the loss comes from unresolved V genes, and the rest has no known cause. That table furnishes V, J and clone size, whereas the DNA furnished D and trimming. This sample lists 340,000 or so clones; 80% to 90% were detected once. 1% of the sample lies in the top ten.

Study-wide conclusions, independent of this receptor: The quantity of clinical and demographic metadata differed by source and by participant and was supplied without curation.

Whole blood was collected in K2EDTA tubes by collaborating institutions according to the institutions' own protocols. For TCRbeta analysis, collaborators shipped samples as frozen whole blood, isolated PBMCs, or DNA extracted from either of those sample types. From V the trimming removes 3 bases and from J it removes 8 bases, while the gene matches leave 15 bases of the junction unaccounted for. CDR1 LGHNA and CDR2 YSLEER were looked up in the germline V gene. Spanning cysteine to phenylalanine, the CDR3 consists of 17 amino acids. Only the CDR3 part of the read is kept: 51 bases, read in frame from the first base.

Sequenced sample: peripheral blood. The receptor's source is a middle-aged man with active or convalescent COVID-19. The V gene is TRBV4-3 and the J gene is TRBJ1-4, with 7 central nucleotides matching TRBD1. The CDR3 here reads CASSHDPERGRREKLFF. The DNA sequence reads TGCGCCAGCAGCCATGATCCCGAGAGGGGGCGAAGGGAAAAACTGTTTTTT.